Listed below are T cell receptor beta chains from one sample, sequenced in a study of T cell repertoires in cytomegalovirus infection. Their antigen targets remain unknown. One entry per CDR3 protein results from TCRdb running MiXCR on the reads. The sample shows 150,000 to 200,000 distinct CDR3 sequences, about 20% of them seen only once. The specimen was CD8+ T cells from cultured PBMCs, collected from culture after CMV antigen stimulation. The receptor source for this set is a human donor in good health (CMV status not recorded). Some clones in this sample may be carry-over from other donors' samples. Each CDR3 is given with its conserved first and last residue. A D gene is named only where the DNA matches it firmly. Only part of the rows carry a size: once, few, many, or a class if the clone is expanded.

D gene | V gene | clone size | CDR3 protein
. | TRBV4-2 | many | CASSQVGLTPYNEQFF
. | TRBV7-2 | few | CASSGQSTDTQYF
TRBD1 | TRBV7-9 | . | CASSPLGTGINEKLFF
. | TRBV28 | . | CASSPEGGRITDTQYF
. | TRBV9 | few | CASSVLGGYTF
. | TRBV28 | many | CASSLGPGSNQPQHF
TRBD1 | TRBV12-3/TRBV12-4 | . | CASSPGQGAAGELFF
TRBD1 | TRBV6-6 | . | CASSRQGRQPQHF
TRBD1 | TRBV4-3 | . | CASSQVRTGIAHEQYF
. | TRBV6-5 | few | CASRDSRSWGGRYQETQYF
. | TRBV5-3 | . | CASSLAWDEQYF
. | TRBV6-2/TRBV6-3 | few | CATNVGTPLAFF
TRBD2 | TRBV11-2 | . | CASSSRPAGVDEQYF
. | TRBV7-9 | . | CASSLASQGTLHEKLFF
TRBD1 | TRBV19 | . | CASSIEGTGNEAFF
. | TRBV7-2 | many | CASSLGNRPETQYF
. | TRBV9 | . | CASTRGGGYTF
TRBD1 | TRBV7-8 | . | CASSLVGGTGRYGYTF
. | TRBV24-1 | . | CATSDLGRDTQYF
. | TRBV6-5 | few | CASSYRLPPQGAGELFF
. | TRBV7-2 | . | CASSPSRQGNSPLHF
. | TRBV6-2/TRBV6-3 | few | CAGRQDSNQPQHF
. | TRBV7-2 | few | CASSSHRGTRNSPLHF
. | TRBV27 | . | CASSLHRSYEQYF
TRBD1 | TRBV6-5 | . | CASSYGPPRVTGTGGSPLHF
. | TRBV30 | . | CAWSVSTEAFF
TRBD2 | TRBV7-2 | medium-sized | CASSLGLARSYEQYF
. | TRBV7-6 | . | CASSLAASSGANVLTF
TRBD1 | TRBV10-3 | . | CAIRTAGQEDGYTF
. | TRBV7-8 | . | CASSLAKGTAKSPLHF
TRBD1 | TRBV6-6 | . | CASSELDRADAGYTF
. | TRBV7-8 | . | CASSARLSSGNTIYF
. | TRBV6-2/TRBV6-3 | . | CASSYRGRNIQYF
. | TRBV7-6 | . | CASSLGSGYNQPQHF
. | TRBV11-2 | . | CASSPSGGIGHGYTF
. | TRBV7-8 | . | CASSRPSDSGANVLTF
. | TRBV3-1 | few | CASSQDIGGPGTEAFF
. | TRBV20-1 | many | CSARETSRSYNEQFF
TRBD1 | TRBV7-2 | . | CASSLNRGHTGELFF
TRBD1 | TRBV6-1 | . | CDSSERTGALKQPQHF
TRBD1 | TRBV7-2 | few | CASSPTDRKNTEAFF
TRBD1 | TRBV28 | . | CASSPQGAVNTEAFF
TRBD2 | TRBV27 | few | CASIPSGGSSYNEQFF
TRBD1 | TRBV11-2 | once | CASSPAIHDRGEKLFF
. | TRBV12-3/TRBV12-4 | few | CASSLYGSYGYTF